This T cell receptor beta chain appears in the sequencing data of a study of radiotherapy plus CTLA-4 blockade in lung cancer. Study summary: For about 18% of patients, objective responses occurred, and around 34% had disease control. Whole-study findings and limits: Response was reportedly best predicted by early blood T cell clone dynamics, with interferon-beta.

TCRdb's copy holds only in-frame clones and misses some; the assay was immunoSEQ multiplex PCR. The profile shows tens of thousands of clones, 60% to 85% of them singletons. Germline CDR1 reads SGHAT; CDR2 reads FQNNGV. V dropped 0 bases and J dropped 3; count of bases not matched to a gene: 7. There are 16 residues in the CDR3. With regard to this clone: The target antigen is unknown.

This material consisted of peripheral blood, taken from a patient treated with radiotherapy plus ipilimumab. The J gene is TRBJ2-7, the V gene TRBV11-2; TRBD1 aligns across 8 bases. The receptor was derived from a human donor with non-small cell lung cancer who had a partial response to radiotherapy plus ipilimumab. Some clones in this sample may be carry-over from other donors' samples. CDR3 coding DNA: TGTGCCAGCAGCTTAGACGGGGGAGGACAGGGCTACGAGCAGTACTTC. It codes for CASSLDGGGQGYEQYF.